This TCR beta chain was sequenced for a study of blood T cell repertoires in COVID-19. At the level of the study: PBMCs, B-cell-depleted T cells, or T cells provided the cDNA or gDNA that made up the material.

The CDR3 consists of 12 residues. Assay: immunoSEQ multiplex PCR; the TCRdb copy retains only in-frame clones and omits some. The data show around 200,000 clones, 85% seen once. This receptor was obtained from a man aged 35 to 55 who had recovered from COVID-19. This chain connects TRBV21-1 to TRBJ2-1; TRBD1 is the table's D call and was not checked against the DNA. TRBV21-1 is marked as a pseudogene. The sample was PBMCs or T cells enriched from blood (not recorded which). The CDR3 region is CASSKALTGRVF. CDR3 DNA sequence: TGTGCCAGCAGCAAAGCGCTAACTGGCAGGGTCTTC.